This record covers a single T cell receptor beta chain. What it binds is unknown. V shed 5 bases, J shed 5 bases, and the junction held 4 bases outside the gene matches. CDR1 SGHDN and CDR2 FVKESK come from the germline V gene. The CDR3 extends over 14 amino acids. The sample is drawn from a study of cytomegalovirus exposure and HLA in healthy donors. The primer mix had 60 Vbeta and 13 Jbeta primers. Profiling relied on immunoSEQ multiplex PCR, and the TCRdb table lists in-frame clones only, not all of them. This sample contains some 130,000 clones. Broader study findings: Among TCR beta chains of equal frequency, HLA-associated ones were more clonally expanded in a later analysis.

Sequencing was done on a sample of PBMCs. The receptor's source is a woman aged 40-49 years in good health and CMV-seropositive. V gene TRBV14 combines with J gene TRBJ2-5, with TRBD2 matching over 11 bases. CDR3 DNA sequence: TGTGCCAGCAGCTCGGGACTAGCGGTCGAGACCCAGTACTTC. It codes for CASSSGLAVETQYF.